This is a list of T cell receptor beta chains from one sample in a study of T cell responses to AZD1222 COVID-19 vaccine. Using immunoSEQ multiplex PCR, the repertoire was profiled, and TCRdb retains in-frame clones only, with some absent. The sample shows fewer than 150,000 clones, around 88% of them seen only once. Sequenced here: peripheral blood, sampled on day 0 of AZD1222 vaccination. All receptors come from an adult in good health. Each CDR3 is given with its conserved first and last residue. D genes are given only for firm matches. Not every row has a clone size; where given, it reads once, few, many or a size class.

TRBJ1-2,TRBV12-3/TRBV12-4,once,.,CASSLQRIYGYTF,TGTGCCAGCAGTCTCCAGAGGATCTATGGCTACACCTTC
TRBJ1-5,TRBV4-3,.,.,CASSQVISGGQPQHF,TGCGCCAGCAGCCAAGTCATTTCGGGGGGGCAGCCCCAGCATTTT
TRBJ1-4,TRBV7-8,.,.,CASSPGGETNEKLFF,TGTGCCAGCAGCCCAGGCGGGGAAACTAATGAAAAACTGTTTTTT
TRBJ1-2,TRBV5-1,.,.,CASAPIPNYGYTF,TGCGCCAGCGCGCCAATACCTAACTATGGCTACACCTTC
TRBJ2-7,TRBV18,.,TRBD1,CASSPRDRGSEQYF,TGTGCCAGCTCACCTCGGGACAGGGGAAGCGAGCAGTACTTC
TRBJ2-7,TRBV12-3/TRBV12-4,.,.,CASGNSGPYEQYF,TGTGCCAGCGGCAATAGCGGCCCCTACGAGCAGTACTTC
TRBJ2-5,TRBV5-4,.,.,CASSYRDLASETQYF,TGTGCCAGCAGTTACCGAGACTTGGCCAGCGAGACCCAGTACTTC
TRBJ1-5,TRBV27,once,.,CASGPHFRGRDQPQHF,TGTGCCAGCGGTCCCCACTTCAGGGGCAGGGATCAGCCCCAGCATTTT
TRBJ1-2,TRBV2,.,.,CASLPEREDYGYTF,TGTGCCAGCCTACCTGAAAGGGAGGACTATGGCTACACCTTC
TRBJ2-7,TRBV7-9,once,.,CATSLGQSYEQYF,TGTGCCACAAGCCTCGGACAGAGCTACGAGCAGTACTTC